The 20 T cell receptor beta chains below all came from one sample that was sequenced in a study of T-cell reconstitution after alpha-beta-depleted transplantation in children. Preparing the TCRbeta library involved the use of unique molecular identifiers. Each CDR3 protein is one row after TCRdb ran MiXCR on the PCR reads. This table has about 260,000 distinct CDR3 sequences, more than 9% appearing once. This sample comprised peripheral blood, obtained 180 days after TCRalphabeta/CD19-depleted stem cell transplant. These receptors were collected from a male patient between 2 and 15 years old who had a stem cell transplant for chronic granulomatous disease, so the T cells may come from the graft donor.

This clonotype came up many times. This chain links TRBV5-1 with TRBJ2-2; maybe TRBD2 (5 bases). The CDR3 runs 15 residues. Trimming took 7 bases from V and 5 from J, leaving 18 bases between them. CDR1 and CDR2 (germline): SGHRS, YFSETQ. The CDR3 DNA sequence: TGCGCCAGCTCGCCGAGGGTAGAGAGGACCGGGGAGCTGTTTTTT. Protein: CASSPRVERTGELFF.

V gene TRBV6-1 combines with J gene TRBJ2-7; 9 bases fit TRBD1. V lost 8 bases, J lost 2 bases, and 7 bases stayed unmatched. From germline, CDR1 is MNHNS and CDR2 SASEGT. The CDR3 length is 14 residues. The CDR3 DNA sequence: TGTGCCAGCGCAGACAGGGGGAGCACCTACGAGCAGTACTTC. It specifies CASADRGSTYEQYF.

This clonotype showed up many times. The CDR3 DNA reads as TGTGCCAGCAGCCGTTCGACAGGGGGTGGCTATGGCTACACCTTC. Protein product: CASSRSTGGGYGYTF. The V gene is TRBV4-2, the J gene TRBJ1-2; 9 bases agree with TRBD1. The V gene's germline CDR1 is LGHNA and CDR2 YNFKEQ. The CDR3 consists of 15 residues. Trimming took 4 bases from V and 4 from J; bases not matched to a gene: 7.

A single count supports this clonotype. This may stem from a read error, because a much larger clone lies one nucleotide away. V is TRBV5-1 and J is TRBJ2-7, with D possibly being TRBD2 (6 bases). CDR1 and CDR2 (germline): SGHRS, YFSETQ. The CDR3 length is 14 residues. CDR3 loop: CTSSAGPGPYEQYF. Here the CDR3 DNA reads TGCACCAGCAGCGCGGGACCAGGGCCCTACGAGCAGTACTTC.

This clonotype was detected ten times or more. The chain joins TRBV29-1 to TRBJ2-7, with a possible D match to TRBD2 (5 bases). The CDR3 totals 9 residues. Germline CDR1 SQVTM, CDR2 ANQGSEA. V lost 8 bases, J lost 5 bases, and 7 bases lay in between. CDR3 nucleotide sequence: TGCAGCATTAGCGACGAGCAGTACTTC. The encoded protein is CSISDEQYF.

This clonotype was found many times. The chain has TRBV4-1 and TRBJ2-7, with a weak D call TRBD2 (6 bases). The CDR3 sequence is 16 residues long. V was shortened by 0 bases and J by 2 bases, with 14 bases between the two germline ends. From germline, CDR1 is MGHRA and CDR2 YSYEKL. The CDR3, as DNA: TGCGCCAGCAGCCAAGAACCTGAGGGACTTGCCTACGAGCAGTACTTC. Amino acids: CASSQEPEGLAYEQYF.

This clonotype has ten or more counts. This chain joins TRBV12-3 or TRBV12-4 and TRBJ2-7, with D perhaps given as TRBD1 or TRBD2 (5 bases each). This CDR3 is built from 14 residues. Trimming stripped 3 bases from V and 1 base from J, with 10 bases between. In DNA form, the CDR3 reads TGTGCCAGCAGTTTTCGGGGCGGATCCTACGAGCAGTACTTC. It translates to CASSFRGGSYEQYF.

Concerning this clonotype: A clone one base away is much larger, so this may be a read error. The V call is TRBV29-1, the J call TRBJ2-2, with 10 nucleotides matching TRBD2. The germline V gene encodes CDR1 SQVTM and CDR2 ANQGSEA. The CDR3 loop spans 15 amino acids. Written as DNA, the CDR3 is TGCAGCGTATTTAGCGGGAGGCTGAACACCTGGGAGCTGTTTTTT. It translates to CSVFSGRLNTWELFF.

This clonotype came up a few times. The rearrangement joins TRBV5-4 to TRBJ2-1, with 9 bases matching TRBD1. This CDR3 is 20 amino acids long. The V segment lost 1 base and the J segment 5 bases; nucleotides outside the gene matches: 19. Germline CDR1 reads SGHNT; CDR2 reads YYREEE (reference sequence). The CDR3 here is CASSLIVGQGAPVGDNEQFF. In nucleotides, the CDR3 is TGTGCCAGCAGCTTGATTGTGGGACAGGGTGCTCCGGTCGGGGACAATGAGCAGTTCTTC.

This clonotype was observed at least ten times. J is TRBJ2-2 and V is TRBV6-5; TRBD2 matches at 16 bases. Germline CDR1 MNHEY, CDR2 SVGAGI. The V segment lost 3 bases and the J segment 5 bases; nucleotides outside the gene matches: 9. CDR3 size: 19 residues. The CDR3 DNA is TGTGCCAGCAGTTATAGGGGACTAGCGGGAGGGCCGCGGACCGGGGAGCTGTTTTTT. Its protein product is CASSYRGLAGGPRTGELFF.

This clonotype has at least ten counts. The CDR3 loop reads CASSLVPDDNEKLFF. Here the CDR3 DNA reads TGTGCCAGCAGTCTAGTACCGGACGATAATGAAAAACTGTTTTTT. The genes are TRBV12-3 or TRBV12-4 and TRBJ1-4, with no clear D. CDR3 size: 15 residues. Trimming took 5 bases from V and 4 from J, leaving 14 bases between them.

In this sample, this clonotype turned up many times. The chain joins TRBV28 to TRBJ2-7, with a tentative D call TRBD1 (6 bases). V gave up 2 bases and J gave up 3 bases, with 8 bases separating them. This CDR3 is 13 amino acids long. Germline CDR1 MDHEN, CDR2 SYDVKM. The CDR3 loop reads CASSLGGLYEQYF. The CDR3 region has the DNA TGTGCCAGCAGTTTAGGGGGCCTCTACGAGCAGTACTTC.

This clonotype was picked up many times. The chain links TRBV9 to TRBJ2-7, with 9 bases aligning to TRBD1. The germline V gene encodes CDR1 SGDLS and CDR2 YYNGEE. The CDR3 covers 14 residues. The V segment lost 4 bases and the J segment 7 bases; nucleotides outside the gene matches: 9. Here the CDR3 DNA reads TGTGCCAGCAGCCCCTTGGGGGGACAGGGAGAGCAGTACTTC. It yields the protein CASSPLGGQGEQYF.

Remarks on this clonotype: The conserved final phenylalanine or tryptophan is absent from the CDR3, which likely points to a read error. The chain uses TRBV29-1 and TRBJ2-5; D is perhaps TRBD1 (5 bases). The V gene's germline CDR1 is SQVTM and CDR2 ANQGSEA. The CDR3 has 17 amino acids. V was pared by 4 bases and J by 4 bases, with 25 bases between. The CDR3 spells CSVVSRNTVQGLETQYY. The DNA for the CDR3 is TGCAGCGTTGTCTCCCGTAATACCGTTCAGGGTCTAGAGACCCAGTACTAC.

This clonotype was seen repeatedly, ten times or more. The J gene is TRBJ1-2, the V gene TRBV12-3 or TRBV12-4; no firm D call. Trimming shortened V by 7 bases and J by 4 bases, and 10 bases separated the two germline ends. This CDR3 has 12 residues. CDR3 residues: CASNLTLYGYTF. The CDR3 DNA reads as TGTGCCAGCAACCTGACTCTCTATGGCTACACCTTC.

By share, this clonotype counts as medium-sized (0.01 to 0.1%). The chain recombines TRBV5-1 with TRBJ2-1, with D perhaps matching TRBD1 (5 bases). This CDR3 is built from 14 residues. Germline lookup yields CDR1 SGHRS and CDR2 YFSETQ. The ends were cut back, 0 bases at V and 8 bases at J, with 12 bases in the middle. CDR3 loop: CASSLGRVIYEQFF. CDR3 DNA: TGCGCCAGCAGCTTGGGCAGGGTTATATATGAGCAGTTCTTC.

This clonotype appeared many times. CDR3 DNA: TGCAGCGTTGAAGAGCTGGGCAGCCCCCAGTATTTT. Protein sequence: CSVEELGSPQYF. The chain couples TRBV29-1 to TRBJ2-3; D unresolved. CDR1 is SQVTM, CDR2 ANQGSEA, per germline. V lost 0 bases and J 12 bases, leaving 13 bases between the germline ends. This CDR3 is built from 12 residues.

A word on this clonotype: Being one base from a much bigger clone, this may be a read error. The V gene is TRBV29-1, the J gene TRBJ1-2, with D possibly matching TRBD1 (5 bases). This CDR3 has 11 amino acids. Deletions cut 7 bases from V and 8 bases from J, with 14 bases between. From germline, CDR1 is SQVTM and CDR2 ANQGSEA. The CDR3 DNA reads TGCAGCGCTGTAGACACAGGCGGCTACACCTTC. It is translated as CSAVDTGGYTF.

This clonotype was detected many times. At one end the junction does not follow the germline gene, possibly because of a read error. This chain uses TRBV5-1 with TRBJ2-5; TRBD1 agrees at 11 bases. Germline assignment: CDR1 SGHRS and CDR2 YFSETQ. The CDR3 runs to 13 residues. CDR3 sequence: CASSDGTGGVVDF. The DNA of the CDR3 is TGCGCCAGCAGCGACGGGACAGGGGGTGTGGTGGACTTC.

This clonotype was recorded many times. This chain connects TRBV7-6 to TRBJ2-7; 11 nucleotides line up with TRBD2. Trimming at V came to 6 bases and at J to 1 base, leaving 5 bases not matched to a gene. The germline CDR1 and CDR2 sequences are SGHVS and FNYEAQ. The CDR3 totals 15 residues. DNA of the CDR3: TGTGCCAGCAGAAAGTCTAGCGGGGGGTCCTACGAGCAGTACTTC. It is translated as CASRKSSGGSYEQYF.